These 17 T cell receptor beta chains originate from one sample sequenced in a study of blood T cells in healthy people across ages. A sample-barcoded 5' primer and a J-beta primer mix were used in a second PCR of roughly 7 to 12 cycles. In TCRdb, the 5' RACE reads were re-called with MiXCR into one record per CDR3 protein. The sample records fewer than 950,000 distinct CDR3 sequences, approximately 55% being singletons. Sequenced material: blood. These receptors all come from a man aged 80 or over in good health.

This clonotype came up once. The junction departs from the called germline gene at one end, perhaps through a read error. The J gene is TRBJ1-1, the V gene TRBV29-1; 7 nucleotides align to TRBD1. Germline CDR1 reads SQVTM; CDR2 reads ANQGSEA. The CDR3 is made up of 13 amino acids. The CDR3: CSVAPQGNAEAFF. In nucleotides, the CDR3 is TGCAGCGTTGCGCCACAGGGGAACGCTGAAGCTTTCTTT.

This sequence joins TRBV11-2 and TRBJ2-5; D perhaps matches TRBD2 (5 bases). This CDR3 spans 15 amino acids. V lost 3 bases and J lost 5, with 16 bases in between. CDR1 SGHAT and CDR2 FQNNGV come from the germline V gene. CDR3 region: CASSFPLESQETQYF. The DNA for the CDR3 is TGTGCCAGCAGCTTCCCACTAGAATCGCAGGAGACCCAGTACTTC.

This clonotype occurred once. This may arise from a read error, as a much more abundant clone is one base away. The CDR3 sequence: CASSPGLLAGGYNEQYF. In DNA, the CDR3 is TGCGCCAGCAGCCCCGGACTCCTAGCGGGAGGGTACAATGAGCAGTACTTC. The rearrangement joins TRBV4-1 to TRBJ2-1, with 12 bases identical to TRBD2. The DNA end is a closer match to TRBJ2-7, so the J assignment may be wrong. Per germline, CDR1 MGHRA and CDR2 YSYEKL. The CDR3 loop spans 17 amino acids.

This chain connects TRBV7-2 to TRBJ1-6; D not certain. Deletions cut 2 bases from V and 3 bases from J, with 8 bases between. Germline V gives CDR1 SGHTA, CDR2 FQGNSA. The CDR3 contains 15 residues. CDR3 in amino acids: CASSLTVLYNSPLHF. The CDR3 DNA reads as TGTGCCAGCAGCTTAACGGTTCTCTATAATTCACCCCTCCACTTT.

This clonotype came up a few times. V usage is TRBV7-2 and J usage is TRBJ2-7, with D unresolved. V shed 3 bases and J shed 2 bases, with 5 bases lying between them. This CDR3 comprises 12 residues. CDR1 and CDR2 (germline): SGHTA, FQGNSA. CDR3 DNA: TGTGCCAGCAGCTTTTCCGCCTACGAGCAGTACTTC. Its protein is CASSFSAYEQYF.

As DNA, the CDR3 is TGTGCCAGCAGTCCAGGGACAGGGTCGTCTCAGCCCCAGCATTTT. Translated, it gives CASSPGTGSSQPQHF. The V call is TRBV12-3 or TRBV12-4, the J call TRBJ1-5, with 9 bases fitting TRBD1. Trimming took 5 bases from V and 6 from J; bases not matched to a gene: 8. The CDR3 runs 15 residues.

The CDR3 bases are TGTGCCAGCAGCCAGGACCCCCCGGGACTTTCAGAGACCCAGTACTTC. This sequence encodes CASSQDPPGLSETQYF. V is TRBV5-6 and J is TRBJ2-5; tentatively, D is TRBD2 (6 bases). Looked up from germline, CDR1 is SGHDT and CDR2 is YYEEEE. The ends were cut back, 4 bases at V and 4 bases at J, with 20 bases in the middle. The CDR3 contains 16 residues.

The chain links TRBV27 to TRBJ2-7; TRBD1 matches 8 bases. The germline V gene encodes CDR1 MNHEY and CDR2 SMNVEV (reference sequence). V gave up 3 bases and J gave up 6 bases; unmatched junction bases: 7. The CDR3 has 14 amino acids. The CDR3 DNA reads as TGTGCCAGCAGTTTTCGGACAGGGTCGGGCGAGCAGTACTTC. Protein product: CASSFRTGSGEQYF.

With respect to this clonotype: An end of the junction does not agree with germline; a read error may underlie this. In nucleotides, the CDR3 is TGTGCCAGCAGTGTATCGGGACAGGCAAAGCAGTACTTC. Its protein product is CASSVSGQAKQYF. V is TRBV27 and J is TRBJ2-5, with 8 bases identical to TRBD1. Germline-derived CDR1 and CDR2 are MNHEY and SMNVEV (reference sequence). This CDR3 has 13 residues.

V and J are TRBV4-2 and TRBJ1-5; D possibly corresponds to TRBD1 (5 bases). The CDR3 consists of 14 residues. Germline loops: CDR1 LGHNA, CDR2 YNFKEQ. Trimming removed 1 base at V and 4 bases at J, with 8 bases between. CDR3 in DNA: TGTGCCAGCAGCCAAGCAGGGAAGAATCAGCCCCAGCATTTT. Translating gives CASSQAGKNQPQHF.

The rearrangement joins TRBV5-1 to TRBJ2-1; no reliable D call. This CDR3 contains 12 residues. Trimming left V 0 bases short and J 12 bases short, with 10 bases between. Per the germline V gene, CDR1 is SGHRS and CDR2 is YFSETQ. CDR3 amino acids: CASSLAPQRQFF. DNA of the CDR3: TGCGCCAGCAGCTTGGCCCCCCAAAGGCAGTTCTTC.

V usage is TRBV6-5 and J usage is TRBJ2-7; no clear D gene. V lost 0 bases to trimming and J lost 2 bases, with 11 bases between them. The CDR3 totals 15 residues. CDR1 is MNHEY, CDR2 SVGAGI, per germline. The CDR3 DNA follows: TGTGCCAGCAGTTACTCCATTCCGGACCCCTACGAGCAGTACTTC. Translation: CASSYSIPDPYEQYF.

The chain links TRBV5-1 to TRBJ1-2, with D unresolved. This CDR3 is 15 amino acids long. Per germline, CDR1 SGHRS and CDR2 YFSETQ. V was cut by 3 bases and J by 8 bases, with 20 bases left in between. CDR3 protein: CASSSGRRAVEGYTF. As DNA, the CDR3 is TGCGCCAGCAGCTCCGGCAGGCGAGCTGTGGAGGGCTACACCTTC.

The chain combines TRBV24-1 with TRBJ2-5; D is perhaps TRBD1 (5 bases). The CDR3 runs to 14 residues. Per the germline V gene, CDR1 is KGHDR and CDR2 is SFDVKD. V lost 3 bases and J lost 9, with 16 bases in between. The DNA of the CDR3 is TGTGCCACCAGTGATACCCGCGCGACAGTAGCCCAGTACTTC. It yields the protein CATSDTRATVAQYF.

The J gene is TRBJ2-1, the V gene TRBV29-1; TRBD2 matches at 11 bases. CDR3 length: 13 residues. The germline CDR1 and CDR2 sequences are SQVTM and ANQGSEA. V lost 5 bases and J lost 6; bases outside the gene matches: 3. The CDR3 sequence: CSVRTSGRNEQFF. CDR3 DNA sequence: TGCAGCGTTAGGACTAGCGGGCGCAATGAGCAGTTCTTC.

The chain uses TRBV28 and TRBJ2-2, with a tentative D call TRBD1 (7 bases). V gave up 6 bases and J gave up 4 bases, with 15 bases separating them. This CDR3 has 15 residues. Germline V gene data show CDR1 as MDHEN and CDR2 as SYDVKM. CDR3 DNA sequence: TGTGCCAGCAGGCCTAACAGGGGACTCACCGGGGAGCTGTTTTTT. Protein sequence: CASRPNRGLTGELFF.

CDR3 nucleotide sequence: TGCAGCGTTGGAATGACTAGCGGGAGGGGAGAGACCCAGTACTTC. Amino acid sequence: CSVGMTSGRGETQYF. The chain recombines TRBV29-1 with TRBJ2-5, with 14 nucleotides matching TRBD2. V lost 4 bases, J lost 4 bases, and 5 bases stayed unmatched. CDR1 SQVTM and CDR2 ANQGSEA come from the germline V gene. This CDR3 has 15 residues.